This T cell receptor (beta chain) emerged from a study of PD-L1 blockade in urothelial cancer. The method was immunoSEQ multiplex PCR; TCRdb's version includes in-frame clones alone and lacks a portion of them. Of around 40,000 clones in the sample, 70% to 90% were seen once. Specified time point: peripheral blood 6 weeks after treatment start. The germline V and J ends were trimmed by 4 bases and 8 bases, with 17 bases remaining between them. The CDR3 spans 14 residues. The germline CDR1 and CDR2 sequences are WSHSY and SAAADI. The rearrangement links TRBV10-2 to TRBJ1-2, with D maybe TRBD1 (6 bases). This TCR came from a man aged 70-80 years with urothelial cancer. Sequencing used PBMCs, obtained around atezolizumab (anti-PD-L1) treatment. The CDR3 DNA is TGCGCCAGCAGTGGAGGGGGAGGGGCGGGAGGCTACACCTTC. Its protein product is CASSGGGGAGGYTF.